One sample yielded the 8 T cell receptor beta chains listed below, sequenced in a study of T cell repertoires in cytomegalovirus infection. TCRdb recomputed calls from the reads with MiXCR, one row per CDR3 protein. The data contain about 890,000 distinct CDR3 sequences, less than 40% of them singletons. No antigen has been identified for these receptors. Sequenced here: cultured CD8+ T cells from PBMCs, sampled from culture after CMV antigen stimulation. The receptors originated from a human donor in good health (CMV status not recorded). Some clones in this sample may be carry-over from other donors' samples.

Many counts were recorded for this clonotype. This chain links TRBV7-2 with TRBJ2-1; D is possibly TRBD1 or TRBD2 (5 bases each). This CDR3 spans 13 amino acids. Germline loops: CDR1 SGHTA, CDR2 FQGNSA. V lost 5 bases and J lost 5, with 10 bases in between. The CDR3 here is CASSRGADNEQFF. The CDR3 DNA is TGTGCCAGCAGCCGAGGGGCGGACAATGAGCAGTTCTTC.

This clonotype came up a few times. The rearrangement uses TRBV4-1 and TRBJ1-1, with D perhaps matching TRBD1 (5 bases). Germline lookup yields CDR1 MGHRA and CDR2 YSYEKL. The CDR3 has 17 amino acids. Trimming took 1 base from V and 2 from J, leaving 17 bases between them. CDR3 protein: CASSQGGAGSENTEAFF. CDR3 in DNA: TGCGCCAGCAGCCAAGGGGGTGCAGGGAGCGAAAACACTGAAGCTTTCTTT.

This clonotype has a handful of counts. The chain is built from TRBV11-2 and TRBJ2-2, with no clear D. Germline CDR1 and CDR2: SGHAT and FQNNGV. V was pared by 5 bases and J by 6 bases, with 19 bases between. There are 16 residues in the CDR3. CDR3 sequence (DNA): TGTGCCAGCAGCCAGGATATTAACTTGGTCGCCGGGGAGCTGTTTTTT. Translation gives CASSQDINLVAGELFF.

The chain couples TRBV6-2 or TRBV6-3 to TRBJ2-3; 7 bases are a match to TRBD2. J lost 4 bases, V lost 7 bases, and 17 bases had no gene match. The CDR3 is 17 amino acids. Germline-derived CDR1 and CDR2 are MNHEY and SVGEGT. The CDR3 spells CASTTIRTSFFADTQYF. In nucleotides, the CDR3 is TGTGCCAGCACCACAATCCGGACTAGTTTTTTTGCAGATACGCAGTATTTT.

This clonotype has only a few counts. The chain uses TRBV12-5 and TRBJ2-2, with 8 bases identical to TRBD2. The V segment lost 5 bases and the J segment 5 bases; nucleotides outside the gene matches: 7. Germline V gene lookup returns CDR1 LGHNT and CDR2 FRNRAP. This CDR3 is built from 15 residues. The CDR3 sequence is CASGPLAGQTGELFF. CDR3 nucleotides: TGTGCTAGTGGTCCCTTAGCGGGGCAAACCGGGGAGCTGTTTTTT.

With regard to this clonotype: The junction departs from germline at one end; a sequencing error may be responsible. The rearrangement uses TRBV6-5 and TRBJ1-1, with 7 bases aligning to TRBD1. Germline lookup yields CDR1 MNHEY and CDR2 SVGAGI. The CDR3 spans 12 residues. CDR3 protein: CVSSPRQGEAFF. The CDR3, as DNA: TGTGTCAGCAGTCCCAGACAGGGAGAGGCTTTCTTT.

The chain links TRBV20-1 to TRBJ1-6, with unresolved D. CDR1 is DFQATT and CDR2 is SNEGSKA in the germline V gene (reference sequence). There are 16 residues in the CDR3. The ends were cut back, 0 bases at V and 0 bases at J, with 9 bases in the middle. The DNA for the CDR3 is TGCAGTGCTAGAGAAGTTGGAAGCTCCTATAATTCACCCCTCCACTTT. Its protein is CSAREVGSSYNSPLHF.

This clonotype was seen ten or more times. The rearrangement links TRBV7-6 to TRBJ1-5; D is perhaps TRBD1 (5 bases). Trimming pared 1 base from V and 0 bases from J, leaving 13 bases between. There are 17 residues in the CDR3. The V gene's germline CDR1 is SGHVS and CDR2 FNYEAQ. The CDR3 loop is CASSLGDRVLSNQPQHF. The CDR3 coding sequence is TGTGCCAGCAGCTTAGGTGACAGAGTCCTTAGCAATCAGCCCCAGCATTTT.